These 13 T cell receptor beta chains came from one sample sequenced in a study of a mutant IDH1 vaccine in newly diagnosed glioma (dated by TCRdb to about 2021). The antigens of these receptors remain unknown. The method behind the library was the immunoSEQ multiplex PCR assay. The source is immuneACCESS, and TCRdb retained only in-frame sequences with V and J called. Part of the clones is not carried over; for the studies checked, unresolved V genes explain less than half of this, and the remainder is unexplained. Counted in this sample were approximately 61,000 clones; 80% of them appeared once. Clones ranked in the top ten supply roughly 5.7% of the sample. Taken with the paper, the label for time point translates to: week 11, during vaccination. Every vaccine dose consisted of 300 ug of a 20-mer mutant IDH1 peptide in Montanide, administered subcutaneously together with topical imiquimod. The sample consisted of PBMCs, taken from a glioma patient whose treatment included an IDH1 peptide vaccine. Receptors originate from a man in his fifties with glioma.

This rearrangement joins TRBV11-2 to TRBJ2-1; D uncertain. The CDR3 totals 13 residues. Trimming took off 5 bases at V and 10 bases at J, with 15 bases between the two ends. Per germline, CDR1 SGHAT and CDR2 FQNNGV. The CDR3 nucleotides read TGTGCCAGCAGCACAGACTCCCCCAGGGAGCAGTTCTTC. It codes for CASSTDSPREQFF.

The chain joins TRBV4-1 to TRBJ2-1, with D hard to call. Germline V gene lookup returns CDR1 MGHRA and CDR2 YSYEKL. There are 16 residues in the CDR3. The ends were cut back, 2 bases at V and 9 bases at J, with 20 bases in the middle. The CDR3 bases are TGCGCCAGCAGCCAACAGAATCTGGTCGGGTCGGGTGAGCAGTTCTTC. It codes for CASSQQNLVGSGEQFF.

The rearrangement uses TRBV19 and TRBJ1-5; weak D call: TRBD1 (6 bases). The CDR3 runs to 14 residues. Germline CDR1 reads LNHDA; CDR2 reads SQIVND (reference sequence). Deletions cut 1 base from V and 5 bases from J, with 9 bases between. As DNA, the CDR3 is TGTGCCAGTAGTATAGGGACAGTTGATCAGCCCCAGCATTTT. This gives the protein CASSIGTVDQPQHF.

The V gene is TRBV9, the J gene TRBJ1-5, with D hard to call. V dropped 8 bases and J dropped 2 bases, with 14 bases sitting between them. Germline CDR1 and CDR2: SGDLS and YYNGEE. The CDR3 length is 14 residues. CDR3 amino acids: CARLRAGRNQPQHF. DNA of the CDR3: TGTGCCAGGCTGAGGGCAGGACGCAATCAGCCCCAGCATTTT.

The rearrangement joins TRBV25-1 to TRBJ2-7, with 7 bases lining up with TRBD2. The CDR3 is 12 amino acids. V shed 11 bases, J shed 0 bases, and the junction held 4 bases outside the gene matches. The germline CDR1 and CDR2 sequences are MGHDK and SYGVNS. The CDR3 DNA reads TGTGCCTCCCGGACTAGCTCCTACGAGCAGTACTTC. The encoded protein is CASRTSSYEQYF.

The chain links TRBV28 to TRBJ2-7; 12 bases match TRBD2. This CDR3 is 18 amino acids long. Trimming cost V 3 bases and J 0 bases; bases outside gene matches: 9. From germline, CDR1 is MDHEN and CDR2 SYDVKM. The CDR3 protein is CASSLLAGGLRSSYEQYF. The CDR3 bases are TGTGCCAGCAGTTTGCTAGCGGGAGGGCTGAGGAGCTCCTACGAGCAGTACTTC.

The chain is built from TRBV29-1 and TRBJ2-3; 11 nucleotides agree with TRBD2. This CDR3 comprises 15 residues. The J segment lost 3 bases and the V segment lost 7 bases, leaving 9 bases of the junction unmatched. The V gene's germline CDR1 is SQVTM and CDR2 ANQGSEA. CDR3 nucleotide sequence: TGCAGCGCGGGTGGTGGACTAGCGGGTACAGATACGCAGTATTTT. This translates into CSAGGGLAGTDTQYF.

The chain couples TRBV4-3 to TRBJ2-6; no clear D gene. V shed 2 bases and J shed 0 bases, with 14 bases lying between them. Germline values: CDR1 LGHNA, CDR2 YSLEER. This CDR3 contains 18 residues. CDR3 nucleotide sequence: TGCGCCAGCAGCCAACTTAGAGGTTCGGGCTCTGGGGCCAACGTCCTGACTTTC. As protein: CASSQLRGSGSGANVLTF.

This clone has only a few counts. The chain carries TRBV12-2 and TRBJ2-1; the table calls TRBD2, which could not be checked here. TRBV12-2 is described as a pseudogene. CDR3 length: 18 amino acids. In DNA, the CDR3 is TGTGCAAGTACAGCGTCGGGAATCCTCCTAGCGGGGGGGGAGGAGCAGTTCTTC. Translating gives CASTASGILLAGGEEQFF.

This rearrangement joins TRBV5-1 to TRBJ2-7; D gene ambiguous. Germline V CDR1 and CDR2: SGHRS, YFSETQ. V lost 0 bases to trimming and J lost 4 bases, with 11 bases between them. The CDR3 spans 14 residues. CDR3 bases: TGCGCCAGCAGCTTGGAGGGCGGAGATTACGAGCAGTACTTC. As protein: CASSLEGGDYEQYF.

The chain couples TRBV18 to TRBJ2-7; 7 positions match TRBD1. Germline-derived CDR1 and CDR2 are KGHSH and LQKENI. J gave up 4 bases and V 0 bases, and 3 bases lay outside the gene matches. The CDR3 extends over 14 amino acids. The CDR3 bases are TGTGCCAGCTCACCACCGGGACAGCCTTACGAGCAGTACTTC. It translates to CASSPPGQPYEQYF.

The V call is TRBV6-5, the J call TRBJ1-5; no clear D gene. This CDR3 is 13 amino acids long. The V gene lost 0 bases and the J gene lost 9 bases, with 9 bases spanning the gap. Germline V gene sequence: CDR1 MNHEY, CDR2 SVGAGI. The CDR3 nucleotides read TGTGCCAGCAGTTACTCGGCCAGGTTGCCCCAGCATTTT. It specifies CASSYSARLPQHF.

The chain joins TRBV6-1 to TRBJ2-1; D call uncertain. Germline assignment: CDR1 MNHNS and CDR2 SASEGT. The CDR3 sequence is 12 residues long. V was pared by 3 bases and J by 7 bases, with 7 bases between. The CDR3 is CASSDLTNEQFF. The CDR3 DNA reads TGTGCCAGCAGTGACCTCACGAATGAGCAGTTCTTC.